The 23 T cell receptor beta chains in this list originate from one sample, sequenced in a study of T-cell memory formation after mild COVID-19. MiXCR was run by TCRdb on the 5' RACE reads, yielding one entry per CDR3 protein. The sample lists 85,000 to 120,000 distinct CDR3 sequences, roughly 12% occurring once. The sequenced sample consisted of PBMCs or a T cell subset sorted from them (not recorded which). The receptors were sampled from an adult woman who had mild COVID-19 (a few samples of this study predate the infection). Cell type and time point are not known.

The chain joins TRBV12-3 or TRBV12-4 to TRBJ2-1; 11 positions agree with TRBD2. Trimming at V came to 6 bases and at J to 9 bases, leaving 7 bases not matched to a gene. CDR3 length: 14 residues. The CDR3 nucleotides are TGTGCCAGCAGCCTACTAGCGGGAGTTGGTGAGCAGTTCTTC. Protein sequence: CASSLLAGVGEQFF.

This clonotype was seen only once. The V call is TRBV2, the J call TRBJ1-1, with D possibly being TRBD1 (5 bases). The germline gives CDR1 SNHLY, CDR2 FYNNEI. V dropped 5 bases and J dropped 8 bases, with 27 bases sitting between them. This CDR3 has 17 amino acids. DNA of the CDR3: TGTGCCAGCAGTCTCAAGATGCCGGGGGTTAACCTGAACGAAGCTTTCTTT. This translates into CASSLKMPGVNLNEAFF.

Only a few counts were recorded for this clonotype. The chain uses TRBV14 and TRBJ2-2; D is perhaps TRBD2 (5 bases). The CDR3 runs 13 residues. The V gene's germline CDR1 is SGHDN and CDR2 FVKESK. Trimming removed 4 bases at V and 6 bases at J, with 9 bases between. The CDR3 is CASSRRGPGELFF. The CDR3 DNA sequence: TGTGCCAGCAGCCGCAGAGGGCCCGGGGAGCTGTTTTTT.

This chain links TRBV7-6 with TRBJ2-3, with D tentatively TRBD2 (6 bases). V lost 4 bases to trimming and J lost 3 bases, with 14 bases between them. Germline values: CDR1 SGHVS, CDR2 FNYEAQ. The CDR3 runs 15 residues. The CDR3 region is CASSSSGVTTDTQYF. CDR3 bases: TGTGCCAGCAGCTCCTCGGGAGTGACGACAGATACGCAGTATTTT.

Many counts were recorded for this clonotype. The V gene is TRBV4-1, the J gene TRBJ2-5, with 8 bases aligning to TRBD1. CDR1 and CDR2 (germline): MGHRA, YSYEKL. The J segment lost 5 bases and the V segment lost 0 bases, leaving 2 bases of the junction unmatched. This CDR3 is built from 14 residues. CDR3 amino acids: CASSQDRGQETQYF. The CDR3 region has the DNA TGCGCCAGCAGCCAAGACAGGGGGCAGGAGACCCAGTACTTC.

The V gene is TRBV29-1, the J gene TRBJ2-7; D perhaps matches TRBD2 (6 bases). The ends were cut back, 6 bases at V and 0 bases at J, with 24 bases in the middle. The CDR3 runs to 17 residues. Germline CDR1 is SQVTM and CDR2 is ANQGSEA. The CDR3 DNA reads as TGCAGCGTCAGGTTCTGGGGGGATTCGGCGGACTCCTACGAGCAGTACTTC. Its protein is CSVRFWGDSADSYEQYF.

The V gene is TRBV30, the J gene TRBJ1-5, with D hard to call. The CDR3 totals 13 residues. The ends were cut back, 2 bases at V and 0 bases at J, with 5 bases in the middle. Germline CDR1 GTSNPN, CDR2 SVGIG (reference sequence). For the CDR3, the DNA is TGTGCCTGGAGTCTCGGTAGCAATCAGCCCCAGCATTTT. Translated: CAWSLGSNQPQHF.

This chain joins TRBV19 and TRBJ2-1; weak D call: TRBD1 (5 bases). There are 11 residues in the CDR3. Between the trimmed V and J ends, which lost 7 bases and 9 bases, there was a span of 10 bases. Germline CDR1 is LNHDA and CDR2 is SQIVND (reference sequence). The CDR3 region is CASILGAEQFF. The CDR3 bases are TGTGCCAGTATCCTAGGGGCTGAGCAGTTCTTC.

The chain links TRBV6-5 to TRBJ1-1; perhaps TRBD1 as D (5 bases). V was trimmed by 2 bases and J by 4 bases, leaving 14 bases between them. Germline V CDR1 and CDR2: MNHEY, SVGAGI. The CDR3 loop spans 15 amino acids. For the CDR3, the DNA is TGTGCCAGCAGTTACAAGAGCAGGGCCAGCACTGAAGCTTTCTTT. Translation: CASSYKSRASTEAFF.

This clonotype has only a few counts. The V gene is TRBV5-4, the J gene TRBJ2-2; 13 bases align to TRBD2. The CDR3 spans 18 residues. Germline V lookup: CDR1 SGHNT, CDR2 YYREEE (reference sequence). Trimming cost V 4 bases and J 0 bases; bases outside gene matches: 6. Here the CDR3 reads CASSGWGTSGTNTGELFF. The CDR3 coding sequence is TGTGCCAGCAGCGGATGGGGGACTAGCGGGACGAACACCGGGGAGCTGTTTTTT.

Only a few counts were recorded for this clonotype. V gene TRBV7-2 combines with J gene TRBJ2-1, with unresolved D. V gave up 7 bases and J gave up 6 bases, with 13 bases separating them. This CDR3 comprises 13 residues. Germline CDR1 reads SGHTA; CDR2 reads FQGNSA. The CDR3 reads CASTFGAFNEQFF. CDR3 sequence (DNA): TGTGCCAGCACATTCGGAGCATTCAATGAGCAGTTCTTC.

The genes are TRBV19 and TRBJ1-5, with 7 bases aligning to TRBD1. This CDR3 contains 15 residues. Germline-derived CDR1 and CDR2 are LNHDA and SQIVND (reference sequence). Losses at the gene ends were 4 bases for V and 2 bases for J; bases not matched to a gene: 5. The CDR3 DNA sequence: TGTGCCAGTAGTACCGTTACAGGGGGCAATCAGCCCCAGCATTTT. Translated: CASSTVTGGNQPQHF.

The chain has TRBV2 and TRBJ2-1; 12 nucleotides align to TRBD2. The germline V gene has CDR1 SNHLY and CDR2 FYNNEI. V shed 6 bases and J 7 bases; nucleotides not matched to a gene: 13. The CDR3 runs to 17 residues. The CDR3 DNA reads as TGTGCCAGCAGCCCCTCTAGCGGGGGGGCCAGGCGGAATGAGCAGTTCTTC. As protein: CASSPSSGGARRNEQFF.

This clonotype was detected only a few times. This rearrangement joins TRBV6-6 to TRBJ2-7; the D is unclear. The CDR3 is 14 amino acids. Trimming took 2 bases from V and 4 from J, leaving 12 bases between them. Germline values: CDR1 MNHNY, CDR2 SVGAGI (reference sequence). CDR3 sequence reads: CASSYAPGEYEQYF. CDR3 in DNA: TGTGCCAGCAGTTACGCCCCAGGTGAATACGAGCAGTACTTC.

The genes are TRBV4-1 and TRBJ2-1, with D maybe TRBD2 (7 bases). CDR1 is MGHRA and CDR2 is YSYEKL in the germline V gene. V gave up 0 bases and J gave up 4 bases, with 10 bases separating them. The CDR3 has 15 amino acids. The chain's CDR3 is CASSQERGPYNEQFF. The DNA for the CDR3 is TGCGCCAGCAGCCAAGAGCGGGGGCCATACAATGAGCAGTTCTTC.

The CDR3 protein is CASSWSGSRYEQYF. CDR3 DNA sequence: TGTGCCAGCAGCTGGAGCGGGAGTAGGTACGAGCAGTACTTC. The chain has TRBV7-9 and TRBJ2-7; 8 nucleotides agree with TRBD2. CDR3 length: 14 residues. The V gene end was trimmed by 4 bases and the J gene end by 4 bases; junction bases not matched to a gene: 6. The germline V gene has CDR1 SEHNR and CDR2 FQNEAQ (reference sequence).

The V call is TRBV7-8, the J call TRBJ2-7; TRBD1 aligns across 7 bases. The CDR3 has 14 amino acids. Germline V gives CDR1 SGHVS, CDR2 FQNEAQ. With V trimmed by 5 bases and J by 5 bases, 9 bases remained unmatched. Here the CDR3 reads CASSAAGTVNEQYF. CDR3 nucleotides: TGTGCCAGCAGCGCGGCCGGGACAGTCAACGAGCAGTACTTC. The full variable domain, in which reference TRBV7-8 and TRBJ2-7 provide the parts outside the CDR3, is GAGVSQSPRYKVAKRGQDVALRCDPISGHVSLFWYQQALGQGPEFLTYFQNEAQLDKSGLPSDRFFAERPEGSVSTLKIQRTQQEDSAVYLCASSAAGTVNEQYFGPGTRLTVT.

The rearrangement joins TRBV27 to TRBJ1-5; D perhaps matches TRBD1 (5 bases). V was shortened by 4 bases and J by 3 bases, with 10 bases between the two germline ends. Germline V gene sequence: CDR1 MNHEY, CDR2 SMNVEV (reference sequence). The CDR3 has 14 amino acids. The chain's CDR3 is CASSSQAFNQPQHF. CDR3 coding DNA: TGTGCCAGCAGTTCACAGGCGTTCAATCAGCCCCAGCATTTT.

This clonotype was detected ten times or more. This rearrangement joins TRBV5-1 to TRBJ1-1; D unresolved. This CDR3 contains 12 residues. Germline V gene data show CDR1 as SGHRS and CDR2 as YFSETQ. Trimming left V 6 bases short and J 1 base short, with 7 bases between. DNA for the CDR3: TGCGCCAGCACGACTGGGAACACTGAAGCTTTCTTT. Translating it yields CASTTGNTEAFF.

The chain combines TRBV7-3 with TRBJ2-7; 9 positions match TRBD2. Germline CDR1 and CDR2: SGHTA and FQGTGA. This CDR3 contains 15 residues. Trimming at V came to 0 bases and at J to 7 bases, leaving 7 bases not matched to a gene. The CDR3 DNA is TGTGCCAGCAGCTTAACCCCTAGCGGGAACTGGGAGCAGTACTTC. This sequence encodes CASSLTPSGNWEQYF.

This rearrangement joins TRBV5-1 to TRBJ2-4, with D maybe TRBD1 (6 bases). The germline V and J ends were trimmed by 1 base and 5 bases, with 22 bases remaining between them. Per germline, CDR1 SGHRS and CDR2 YFSETQ. The CDR3 covers 18 residues. CDR3: CASSLTQRTIKGENIQYF. The CDR3 DNA reads as TGCGCCAGCAGCTTGACCCAGCGGACCATTAAGGGGGAAAACATTCAGTACTTC.

A few counts support this clonotype. This chain links TRBV20-1 with TRBJ2-3; 10 bases agree with TRBD2. Per the germline V gene, CDR1 is DFQATT and CDR2 is SNEGSKA (reference sequence). V was clipped by 0 bases and J by 6 bases; unmatched bases: 9. This CDR3 has 16 amino acids. This chain's CDR3 is CSAREASGSDWDTQYF. In DNA, the CDR3 is TGCAGTGCTAGAGAGGCTAGCGGGAGTGACTGGGATACGCAGTATTTT.

A few counts support this clonotype. The CDR3: CSVAPGGHEQFF. Here the CDR3 DNA reads TGCAGCGTTGCCCCGGGAGGGCATGAGCAGTTCTTC. V gene TRBV29-1 combines with J gene TRBJ2-1; 8 bases agree with TRBD2. This CDR3 spans 12 amino acids. The junction had 4 bases not matched to a gene; V was cut back by 4 bases and J by 8 bases. The V gene's germline CDR1 is SQVTM and CDR2 ANQGSEA.